This T cell receptor (beta chain) derives from a study of blood T cell repertoires in COVID-19. Overall study: Acute and convalescent COVID-19 specimens originated in the United States, Italy and Spain. PBMCs, B-cell-depleted T cells, or T cells provided the cDNA or gDNA that made up the material.

Per the germline V gene, CDR1 is MNHEY and CDR2 is SVGAGI. The CDR3 covers 14 residues. The germline V and J ends were trimmed by 4 bases and 5 bases, with 12 bases remaining between them. Recruited during active infection, patients (from Seattle) were subsequently followed longitudinally. Authors' analysis steps: How many nucleated cells were present was estimated from reference gene primer amplification. Data came from immunoSEQ multiplex PCR; TCRdb stores just in-frame clones and leaves some out. V and J calls and clone size are copied from that table; D and trimming were computed from the DNA. There are about 210,000 clones in the sample; 84% occur only once, and under 10% lies in the top ten.

The J gene is TRBJ2-1, the V gene TRBV6-5; maybe TRBD2 (6 bases). This clonotype was obtained from a woman older than 75 with COVID-19, enrolled during active disease. Sample: peripheral blood. The CDR3 DNA is TGTGCCAGCAGTTTTGGCGGGATGAACAATGAGCAGTTCTTC. The encoded protein is CASSFGGMNNEQFF.